A selection of T cell receptor beta chains follows, all from one sample in a study of shared clonotypes between healthy human individuals. Clones were sequenced by immunoSEQ multiplex PCR, and TCRdb holds only the in-frame ones, with some missing. In the table there are about 1.9 million clones, roughly 95% of which are singletons. The sample was naive CD8+ T cells from PBMCs. Every receptor here comes from a man in his late teens or twenties in good health. Some clones in this sample may be carry-over from other donors' samples. Each CDR3 is given with its conserved first and last residue.

V	J	CDR3
TRBV4-1	TRBJ1-5	CASSQDGGVGQPQHF
TRBV28	TRBJ2-7	CASSLTSGSGYEQYF
TRBV10-3	TRBJ2-7	CAISEGTSGVYEQYF
TRBV5-6	TRBJ2-3	CASSFFGLATDTQYF
TRBV7-9	TRBJ1-3	CASGGTFSGNTIYF
TRBV6-5	TRBJ2-7	CASSSSGSQYEQYF
TRBV19	TRBJ1-1	CASSMEGVNTEAFF
TRBV9	TRBJ2-3	CASSTTTKQGGTDTQYF
TRBV15	TRBJ2-4	CATSSYRVHLAQYF
TRBV6-6	TRBJ1-4	CASSATGAHNEKLFF
TRBV27	TRBJ2-7	CASSFRVGPNPSEQYF
TRBV5-1	TRBJ2-7	CASSLGPGQGVSYEQYF
TRBV12-5	TRBJ2-1	CASGLRLAGGRSSYNEQFF
TRBV6-5	TRBJ1-2	CASSPTGAVYGYTF
TRBV7-6	TRBJ2-1	CASSFTGWNEQFF
TRBV18	TRBJ2-7	CASSPDRGFFYEQYF
TRBV2	TRBJ2-5	CASSLPGRFQETQYF
TRBV5-5	TRBJ2-5	CASSFPGAQETQYF
TRBV6-1	TRBJ2-7	CASSPRHYEQYF
TRBV11-2	TRBJ2-7	CASSLVEAVFYEQYF
TRBV11-2	TRBJ2-2	CASSLYPPGNTGELFF
TRBV27	TRBJ2-7	CASSPGQGPYEQYF
TRBV4-1	.	CASSPRGTGSYEQYF
TRBV5-1	TRBJ1-3	CASSPRPTTLSGNTIYF
TRBV12-5	TRBJ1-2	CASGHRGRGYTF
TRBV7-9	TRBJ2-7	CASSLDKNGYEQYF
TRBV4-2	TRBJ2-3	CASSQLAGGEDTQYF
TRBV25-1	TRBJ2-1	CASSDVYGAAYNEQFF
TRBV29-1	TRBJ2-7	CSVQGFRLEQYF
TRBV16	TRBJ2-3	CASSQSGTGHTDTQYF
TRBV4-1	TRBJ1-2	CASSQDLGSYGYTF
TRBV6-1	TRBJ2-7	CASRTTDRYEQYF
TRBV18	TRBJ2-1	CASSTPEGGRAYNEQFF
TRBV7-2	TRBJ1-5	CASRQGVDQPQHF
TRBV13	TRBJ2-3	CASSLVSTDTQYF
TRBV5-4	TRBJ1-2	CASSQKRELLNYGYTF
TRBV30	TRBJ2-7	CAWSVPWNDEQYF
TRBV11-3	TRBJ1-1	CASSARTGTNTEAFF
TRBV11-2	TRBJ2-1	CASSLESGLANYNEQFF
TRBV27	TRBJ1-6	CASSRGASYNSPLHF
TRBV19	TRBJ2-1	CASSIIAVSSYNEQFF
TRBV13	TRBJ1-4	CASRKKEVNEKLFF
TRBV28	TRBJ2-1	CASSSRVGEQFF
TRBV5-1	TRBJ1-1	CASSLPRDRLMNTEAFF
TRBV5-8	TRBJ1-3	CASSLAYRGGTGNTIYF
TRBV27	TRBJ1-5	CASSLGRANQPQHF
TRBV27	TRBJ1-5	CASSPRAGSNQPQHF
TRBV5-1	TRBJ1-4	CASSLGTANEKLFF